The 23 T cell receptor beta chains reported below all come from one sample, sequenced in a study of cytomegalovirus exposure and HLA in healthy donors. This PCR relied on a set of 60 Vbeta primers and 13 Jbeta primers. TCRdb keeps only in-frame clones here, not all; method: immunoSEQ multiplex PCR. Among 130,000 or so clones listed, approximately 80% were seen once. Source material: PBMCs. The receptors were gathered from a man in his late teens or twenties in good health and CMV-seropositive.

The rearrangement joins TRBV19 to TRBJ2-7; TRBD1 aligns across 9 bases. CDR3 length: 14 residues. CDR1 and CDR2 (germline): LNHDA, SQIVND (reference sequence). V gave up 6 bases and J gave up 1 base; unmatched junction bases: 4. The CDR3 spells CASSHRGLSYEQYF. CDR3 nucleotides: TGTGCCAGTAGCCACAGGGGGCTTTCCTACGAGCAGTACTTC.

The chain employs TRBV11-2 and TRBJ2-1; TRBD2 agrees at 9 bases. The junction had 3 bases not matched to a gene; V was cut back by 3 bases and J by 3 bases. This CDR3 is 15 amino acids long. The V gene's germline CDR1 is SGHAT and CDR2 FQNNGV. CDR3 sequence reads: CASSFASGIYNEQFF. The CDR3 DNA reads TGTGCCAGCAGCTTCGCTAGCGGGATCTACAATGAGCAGTTCTTC.

The sample holds a few counts of this clone. This rearrangement joins TRBV28 to TRBJ2-3; 9 nucleotides match TRBD2. The CDR3 is 16 residues long. V was clipped by 1 base and J by 2 bases; unmatched bases: 4. Germline loops: CDR1 MDHEN, CDR2 SYDVKM. CDR3 nucleotides: TGTGCCAGCAGTTTATCCAGCGGGGGGTTCACAGATACGCAGTATTTT. It is translated as CASSLSSGGFTDTQYF.

The V and J genes are TRBV13 and TRBJ1-5; D is perhaps TRBD1 (5 bases). V dropped 4 bases and J dropped 5 bases, with 12 bases sitting between them. Germline CDR1 PRHDT, CDR2 FYEKMQ (reference sequence). The CDR3 spans 14 residues. For the CDR3, the DNA is TGTGCCAGCAGCTCCCGGGGGGTTGATCAGCCCCAGCATTTT. Translating gives CASSSRGVDQPQHF.

The gene calls are TRBV27 and TRBJ2-5, with TRBD1 as a possible D gene (5 bases). V gave up 0 bases and J gave up 3 bases, with 8 bases separating them. Per the germline V gene, CDR1 is MNHEY and CDR2 is SMNVEV (reference sequence). The CDR3 spans 14 residues. CDR3 sequence: CASSLSTGKETQYF. The CDR3 DNA is TGTGCCAGCAGTTTATCTACAGGAAAAGAGACCCAGTACTTC.

The J gene is TRBJ2-2, the V gene TRBV13, with 8 nucleotides matching TRBD1. V was clipped by 5 bases and J by 3 bases; unmatched bases: 5. The germline V gene encodes CDR1 PRHDT and CDR2 FYEKMQ (reference sequence). The CDR3 runs to 15 residues. The DNA for the CDR3 is TGTGCCAGCAGCCTGACAGGGGTGGACACCGGGGAGCTGTTTTTT. It specifies CASSLTGVDTGELFF.

The CDR3: CASSQETGGTDTQYF. CDR3 bases: TGTGCCAGCAGCCAAGAAACAGGGGGCACAGATACGCAGTATTTT. The V call is TRBV4-2, the J call TRBJ2-3; 7 positions agree with TRBD1. CDR3 length equals 15 residues. Germline V gives CDR1 LGHNA, CDR2 YNFKEQ. V lost 0 bases to trimming and J lost 1 base; unmatched junction nucleotides: 1.

The gene calls are TRBV28 and TRBJ2-2, with TRBD2 identical over 14 bases. This CDR3 has 17 amino acids. J was trimmed by 5 bases and V by 3 bases; bases with no gene match: 5. Germline CDR1 is MDHEN and CDR2 is SYDVKM. CDR3 DNA sequence: TGTGCCAGCAGTTTCGTGACTAGCGGGGGGGGAACCGGGGAGCTGTTTTTT. This encodes CASSFVTSGGGTGELFF.

The rearrangement joins TRBV28 to TRBJ1-2; D is unresolved. Trimming took off 5 bases at V and 10 bases at J, with 20 bases between the two ends. Germline-derived CDR1 and CDR2 are MDHEN and SYDVKM. The CDR3 totals 14 residues. The CDR3 loop is CASSTPAAPTFYTF. The CDR3 DNA follows: TGTGCCAGCAGTACCCCCGCGGCGCCCACCTTCTACACCTTC.

The J gene is TRBJ1-4, the V gene TRBV28; no definite D call. In germline, CDR1 is MDHEN, CDR2 SYDVKM. The CDR3 runs to 14 residues. V was clipped by 2 bases and J by 2 bases, with 6 bases between them. CDR3 DNA: TGTGCCAGCAGTTTAGCGGGCACTAATGAAAAACTGTTTTTT. Amino acid sequence: CASSLAGTNEKLFF.

V gene TRBV27 combines with J gene TRBJ2-2, with a weak D call TRBD2 (6 bases). Germline assignment: CDR1 MNHEY and CDR2 SMNVEV (reference sequence). V was pared by 4 bases and J by 3 bases, with 18 bases between. The CDR3 is 17 residues long. CDR3 nucleotide sequence: TGTGCCAGCAGTTGGGGGGTAGCCCCAATTGACACCGGGGAGCTGTTTTTT. Translating it yields CASSWGVAPIDTGELFF.

This sequence joins TRBV11-2 and TRBJ2-1; TRBD2 matches at 13 bases. The V and J ends lost 5 bases and 7 bases, in that order; junction bases with no gene match: 2. The germline V gene has CDR1 SGHAT and CDR2 FQNNGV. The CDR3 is 14 residues long. The CDR3, as DNA: TGTGCCAGCAGCCGGGGACTAGCGGGAAATGAGCAGTTCTTC. Translated: CASSRGLAGNEQFF.

This CDR3 reads CASSGRRFEQYF. The CDR3 DNA reads TGTGCCAGCAGCGGTCGTCGGTTCGAGCAGTACTTC. The rearrangement uses TRBV2 and TRBJ2-7, with unresolved D. The germline CDR1 and CDR2 sequences are SNHLY and FYNNEI. The CDR3 totals 12 residues. With 6 bases removed from V and 6 bases from J, the gap between germline ends came to 12 bases.

The chain carries TRBV2 and TRBJ1-1; 10 nucleotides match TRBD1. After removal of 5 bases from V and 11 bases from J, the junction contained 8 bases not matched to a gene. The germline CDR1 and CDR2 sequences are SNHLY and FYNNEI. The CDR3 is 13 residues long. The CDR3 nucleotides read TGTGCCAGCAGTAAGGACAGGGGGGTAATGGCTTTCTTT. Its translation is CASSKDRGVMAFF.

The rearrangement links TRBV7-9 to TRBJ2-1; a possible D gene is TRBD2 (6 bases). The germline V gene encodes CDR1 SEHNR and CDR2 FQNEAQ (reference sequence). This CDR3 spans 16 amino acids. Trimming cost V 1 base and J 3 bases, with 13 bases left between them. The CDR3 reads CASSLGRAVGYNEQFF. CDR3 sequence (DNA): TGTGCCAGCAGCTTAGGGAGGGCGGTGGGCTACAATGAGCAGTTCTTC.

The sample holds a few counts of this clone. This sequence joins TRBV10-3 and TRBJ1-4; no definite D call. CDR1 is ENHRY, CDR2 SYGVKD, per germline. This CDR3 is 15 amino acids long. Trimming cost V 0 bases and J 5 bases, with 10 bases left between them. The CDR3 is CAISESERENEKLFF. In DNA form, the CDR3 reads TGTGCCATCAGTGAGTCGGAGAGGGAAAATGAAAAACTGTTTTTT.

The V and J genes are TRBV10-3 and TRBJ2-7; 8 bases are a match to TRBD2. CDR1 and CDR2 (germline): ENHRY, SYGVKD. This CDR3 spans 15 amino acids. Unmatched junction bases numbered 4, after V lost 0 bases and J lost 3 bases. The CDR3: CAISESLGLVYEQYF. In DNA, the CDR3 is TGTGCCATCAGTGAGTCTCTGGGACTAGTCTACGAGCAGTACTTC.

The count of this clone is one. The J gene is TRBJ1-3, the V gene TRBV6-6; the D is unclear. The CDR3 covers 15 residues. Between the trimmed V and J ends, which lost 3 bases and 0 bases, there was a span of 9 bases. Germline assignment: CDR1 MNHNY and CDR2 SVGAGI (reference sequence). CDR3 sequence reads: CASSYVRSSGNTIYF. In DNA form, the CDR3 reads TGTGCCAGCAGTTATGTGCGAAGCTCTGGAAACACCATATATTTT.

The rearrangement uses TRBV5-1 and TRBJ2-2; perhaps TRBD2 as D (6 bases). Trimming pared 0 bases from V and 7 bases from J, leaving 13 bases between. The CDR3 extends over 15 amino acids. Germline-derived CDR1 and CDR2 are SGHRS and YFSETQ. The CDR3 DNA follows: TGCGCCAGCAGCTTGGCCCTAGCGACTCACGGGGAGCTGTTTTTT. Translation: CASSLALATHGELFF.

V and J are TRBV4-1 and TRBJ2-6, with D perhaps matching TRBD2 (5 bases). CDR3 length: 19 residues. V lost 4 bases and J 0 bases, leaving 19 bases between the germline ends. Germline CDR1 and CDR2: MGHRA and YSYEKL. CDR3 region: CASSPLSEGPSSGANVLTF. DNA of the CDR3: TGCGCCAGCAGCCCCCTCTCCGAGGGTCCCAGCTCTGGGGCCAACGTCCTGACTTTC.

On this clone itself: The germline gene is not matched at one end of the junction; a read error may be the cause. The chain has TRBV5-1 and TRBJ2-7; weak D call: TRBD2 (5 bases). Germline V gives CDR1 SGHRS, CDR2 YFSETQ. The CDR3 runs 14 residues. Here the CDR3 reads CVSSTGLDTYEQYF. The CDR3 coding sequence is TGCGTCAGCAGCACCGGACTGGATACCTACGAGCAGTACTTC. The entire variable domain, with the rest obtained from reference TRBV5-1 and TRBJ2-7, is as follows: KAGVTQTPRYLIKTRGQQVTLSCSPISGHRSVSWYQQTPGQGLQFLFEYFSETQRNKGNFPGRFSGRQFSNSRSEMNVSTLELGDSALYLCVSSTGLDTYEQYFGPGTRLTVT.

The chain links TRBV5-1 to TRBJ1-1; the match to TRBD1 covers 7 bases. CDR3 size: 14 residues. Germline loops: CDR1 SGHRS, CDR2 YFSETQ. J was trimmed by 4 bases and V by 4 bases; bases with no gene match: 7. The CDR3 DNA reads as TGCGCCAGCAGCAGGGGGCAAGGCGGCACTGAAGCTTTCTTT. The encoded protein is CASSRGQGGTEAFF.

The chain is built from TRBV5-1 and TRBJ1-2; no clear D. CDR3 length: 14 residues. With 2 bases removed from V and 7 bases from J, the gap between germline ends came to 15 bases. CDR1 SGHRS and CDR2 YFSETQ come from the germline V gene. CDR3 sequence: CASSFTTEIGGYTF. The CDR3 nucleotides read TGCGCCAGCAGCTTCACGACTGAAATCGGTGGCTACACCTTC. Filled out from reference TRBV5-1 and TRBJ1-2, the complete variable domain reads KAGVTQTPRYLIKTRGQQVTLSCSPISGHRSVSWYQQTPGQGLQFLFEYFSETQRNKGNFPGRFSGRQFSNSRSEMNVSTLELGDSALYLCASSFTTEIGGYTFGSGTRLTVV.